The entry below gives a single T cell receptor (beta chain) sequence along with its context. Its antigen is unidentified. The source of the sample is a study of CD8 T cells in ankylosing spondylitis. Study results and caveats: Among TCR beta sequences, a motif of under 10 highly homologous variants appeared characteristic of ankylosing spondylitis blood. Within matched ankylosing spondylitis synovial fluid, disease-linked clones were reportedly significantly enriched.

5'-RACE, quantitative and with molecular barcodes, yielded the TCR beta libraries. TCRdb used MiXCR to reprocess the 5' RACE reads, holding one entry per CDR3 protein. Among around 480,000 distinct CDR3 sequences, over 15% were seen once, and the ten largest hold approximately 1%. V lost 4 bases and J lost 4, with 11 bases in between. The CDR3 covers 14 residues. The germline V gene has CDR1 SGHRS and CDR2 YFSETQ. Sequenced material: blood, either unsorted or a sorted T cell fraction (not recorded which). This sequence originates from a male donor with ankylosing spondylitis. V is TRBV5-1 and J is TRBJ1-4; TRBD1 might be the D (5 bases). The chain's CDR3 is CASSGPGRNEKLFF. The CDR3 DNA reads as TGCGCCAGCAGCGGGCCGGGGCGTAATGAAAAACTGTTTTTT.